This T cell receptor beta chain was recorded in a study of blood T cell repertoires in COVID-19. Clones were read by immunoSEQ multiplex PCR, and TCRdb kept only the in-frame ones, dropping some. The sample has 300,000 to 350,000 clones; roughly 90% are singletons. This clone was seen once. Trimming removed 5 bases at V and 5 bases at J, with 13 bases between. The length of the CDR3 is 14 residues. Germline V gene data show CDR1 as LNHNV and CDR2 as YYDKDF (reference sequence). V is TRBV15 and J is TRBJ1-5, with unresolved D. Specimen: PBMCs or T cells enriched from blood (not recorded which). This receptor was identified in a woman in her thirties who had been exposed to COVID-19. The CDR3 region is CATSPDGADQPQHF. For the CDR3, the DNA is TGTGCCACCAGCCCTGACGGAGCTGATCAGCCCCAGCATTTT. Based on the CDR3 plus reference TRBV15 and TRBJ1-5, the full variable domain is DAMVIQNPRYQVTQFGKPVTLSCSQTLNHNVMYWYQQKSSQAPKLLFHYYDKDFNNEADTPDNFQSRRPNTSFCFLDIRSPGLGDTAMYLCATSPDGADQPQHFGDGTRLSIL.